Below, 17 T cell receptor beta chains from the same sample are listed, as sequenced in a study of T cell responses to AZD1222 COVID-19 vaccine (dated by TCRdb to the early 2020s). The time point label corresponds to: baseline before first vaccination. Receptor amplification or capture employed the immunoSEQ multiplex PCR assay. The source is immuneACCESS, and TCRdb retained only in-frame sequences with V and J called. Part of the clones is not carried over; for the studies checked, unresolved V genes explain less than half of this, and the remainder is unexplained. The sample table lists around 99,000 clones, around nine tenths of them with a count of one. The ten biggest clones cover 17% of the sample. Source: peripheral blood, taken on day 0 of AZD1222 vaccination. Every receptor here comes from an adult in good health.

J is TRBJ2-4 and V is TRBV30; D is possibly TRBD1 (5 bases). Trimming stripped 1 base from V and 9 bases from J, with 13 bases between. Germline V gene sequence: CDR1 GTSNPN, CDR2 SVGIG (reference sequence). The CDR3 consists of 13 residues. CDR3 coding DNA: TGTGCCTGGAGTGGGAAAAGGGGCGGCATTCAGTACTTC. It is translated as CAWSGKRGGIQYF.

The CDR3 spells CASSPNRGNTGELFF. CDR3 DNA sequence: TGTGCCAGCAGCCCCAACCGGGGAAACACCGGGGAGCTGTTTTTT. The rearrangement links TRBV6-5 to TRBJ2-2; weak D call: TRBD2 (5 bases). V was pared by 6 bases and J by 2 bases, with 13 bases between. This CDR3 is 15 amino acids long. Germline CDR1 MNHEY, CDR2 SVGAGI.

In this sample, this clone turned up once. The chain uses TRBV28 and TRBJ1-2, with D unresolved. Germline values: CDR1 MDHEN, CDR2 SYDVKM. CDR3 size: 12 residues. V was pared by 6 bases and J by 6 bases, with 11 bases between. CDR3 in amino acids: CASRALTNGYTF. In nucleotides, the CDR3 is TGTGCCAGCAGGGCCCTAACGAATGGCTACACCTTC.

The rearrangement joins TRBV24-1 to TRBJ2-7, with D maybe TRBD1 (6 bases). Trimming took 9 bases from V and 0 from J, leaving 8 bases between them. The length of the CDR3 is 12 residues. Germline-derived CDR1 and CDR2 are KGHDR and SFDVKD. The CDR3 protein is CATEDSSYEQYF. The CDR3 coding sequence is TGTGCCACCGAGGACAGCTCCTACGAGCAGTACTTC.

V is TRBV12-5 and J is TRBJ1-2, with D possibly being TRBD1 (5 bases). The CDR3 sequence is 14 residues long. Germline lookup yields CDR1 LGHNT and CDR2 FRNRAP. Trimming removed 2 bases from V and 6 bases from J, with 13 bases in between. The CDR3 loop is CASGLSSRENGYTF. In DNA, the CDR3 is TGTGCTAGTGGTTTGTCAAGCAGGGAGAATGGCTACACCTTC.

This chain connects TRBV6-2 or TRBV6-3 to TRBJ2-6, with D perhaps matching TRBD2 (6 bases). The germline gives CDR1 MNHEY, CDR2 SVGEGT. The CDR3 sequence is 19 residues long. V was cut by 2 bases and J by 6 bases, with 23 bases left in between. The CDR3, as DNA: TGTGCCAGCAGTTACACTTCTTGGCGGGGCGCTACGCAGGCCAACGTCCTGACTTTC. Encoded protein: CASSYTSWRGATQANVLTF.

The V and J genes are TRBV6-4 and TRBJ1-6; D gene ambiguous. This CDR3 is built from 13 residues. V was trimmed by 3 bases and J by 6 bases, leaving 6 bases between them. CDR1 is MRHNA and CDR2 is SNTAGT in the germline V gene. The CDR3 region is CASSESTNSPLHF. The CDR3 DNA sequence: TGTGCCAGCAGTGAGTCCACTAATTCACCCCTCCACTTT.

This chain connects TRBV29-1 to TRBJ1-2; no definite D call. The germline V and J ends were trimmed by 5 bases and 4 bases, with 11 bases remaining between them. From germline, CDR1 is SQVTM and CDR2 ANQGSEA. CDR3 length: 12 residues. The DNA for the CDR3 is TGCAGCGTTTATACGTCGGCCTATGGCTACACCTTC. It encodes CSVYTSAYGYTF.

The chain employs TRBV2 and TRBJ2-3, with D possibly matching TRBD2 (7 bases). Trimming took off 9 bases at V and 6 bases at J, with 19 bases between the two ends. Germline CDR1 is SNHLY and CDR2 is FYNNEI. The CDR3 loop spans 14 amino acids. This CDR3 is CARSLGGLPDTQYF. CDR3 sequence (DNA): TGTGCCAGAAGTCTCGGGGGGCTCCCTGATACGCAGTATTTT.

A few counts support this clone. This chain connects TRBV23-1 to TRBJ1-5, with unresolved D. TRBV23-1 is an ORF, with its function uncertain. This CDR3 has 15 residues. The V gene lost 0 bases and the J gene lost 4 bases, with 10 bases spanning the gap. The chain's CDR3 is CASSQSPGLNQPQHF. CDR3 nucleotide sequence: TGCGCCAGCAGTCAATCTCCAGGTTTAAATCAGCCCCAGCATTTT.

V gene TRBV2 combines with J gene TRBJ1-2; possibly TRBD1 for D (5 bases). The V gene lost 7 bases and the J gene lost 1 base, with 19 bases spanning the gap. This CDR3 has 16 amino acids. Germline assignment: CDR1 SNHLY and CDR2 FYNNEI. CDR3 loop: CASKAGSVIVNYGYTF. As DNA, the CDR3 is TGTGCCAGCAAGGCAGGGAGTGTGATAGTTAACTATGGCTACACCTTC.

There are a few counts of this clone. The chain links TRBV19 to TRBJ1-2, with unresolved D. V lost 0 bases and J 4 bases, leaving 9 bases between the germline ends. CDR3 size: 14 residues. Germline V gene lookup returns CDR1 LNHDA and CDR2 SQIVND (reference sequence). CDR3 protein: CASSIDNGLYGYTF. In DNA, the CDR3 is TGTGCCAGTAGTATAGATAACGGCCTCTATGGCTACACCTTC.

This clone was detected only once. The chain employs TRBV6-5 and TRBJ2-7; D call uncertain. CDR3 size: 13 residues. The germline V and J ends were trimmed by 2 bases and 5 bases, with 10 bases remaining between them. Germline lookup yields CDR1 MNHEY and CDR2 SVGAGI. CDR3 residues: CASSYTRSDEQYF. The CDR3, as DNA: TGTGCCAGCAGTTACACAAGGTCGGACGAGCAGTACTTC.

CDR3 protein: CASSSRWDRGGGQPQHF. The CDR3, as DNA: TGTGCCAGCAGTAGCAGGTGGGACAGGGGTGGAGGGCAGCCCCAGCATTTT. This sequence joins TRBV2 and TRBJ1-5; 10 bases align to TRBD1. The CDR3 spans 17 residues. Per the germline V gene, CDR1 is SNHLY and CDR2 is FYNNEI. V dropped 5 bases and J dropped 7; count of bases not matched to a gene: 14. The full variable domain, rest sourced from reference TRBV2 and TRBJ1-5, is EPEVTQTPSHQVTQMGQEVILRCVPISNHLYFYWYRQILGQKVEFLVSFYNNEISEKSEIFDDQFSVERPDGSNFTLKIRSTKLEDSAMYFCASSSRWDRGGGQPQHFGDGTRLSIL.

Only one count was recorded for this clone. The genes are TRBV7-8 and TRBJ2-3; 15 nucleotides match TRBD2. CDR3 length: 17 residues. Trimming at V came to 5 bases and at J to 5 bases, leaving 8 bases not matched to a gene. The V gene's germline CDR1 is SGHVS and CDR2 FQNEAQ. CDR3 sequence (DNA): TGTGCCAGCAGCAGGATGGGACTAGCGGGAGGAGGAGATACGCAGTATTTT. This gives the protein CASSRMGLAGGGDTQYF.

V usage is TRBV2 and J usage is TRBJ1-4; 10 bases fit TRBD1. CDR3 length: 16 amino acids. From germline, CDR1 is SNHLY and CDR2 FYNNEI. Unmatched junction bases numbered 5, after V lost 5 bases and J lost 2 bases. CDR3 region: CASSPRQGATNEKLFF. Written as DNA, the CDR3 is TGTGCCAGCAGTCCTAGACAGGGGGCGACTAATGAAAAACTGTTTTTT.

The chain links TRBV5-4 to TRBJ1-2; 7 bases line up with TRBD1. The CDR3 runs 14 residues. Germline-derived CDR1 and CDR2 are SGHNT and YYREEE (reference sequence). V lost 0 bases, J lost 4 bases, and 3 bases stayed unmatched. The DNA of the CDR3 is TGTGCCAGCAGCTTGGCCGGACAGGCCTATGGCTACACCTTC. Protein product: CASSLAGQAYGYTF.